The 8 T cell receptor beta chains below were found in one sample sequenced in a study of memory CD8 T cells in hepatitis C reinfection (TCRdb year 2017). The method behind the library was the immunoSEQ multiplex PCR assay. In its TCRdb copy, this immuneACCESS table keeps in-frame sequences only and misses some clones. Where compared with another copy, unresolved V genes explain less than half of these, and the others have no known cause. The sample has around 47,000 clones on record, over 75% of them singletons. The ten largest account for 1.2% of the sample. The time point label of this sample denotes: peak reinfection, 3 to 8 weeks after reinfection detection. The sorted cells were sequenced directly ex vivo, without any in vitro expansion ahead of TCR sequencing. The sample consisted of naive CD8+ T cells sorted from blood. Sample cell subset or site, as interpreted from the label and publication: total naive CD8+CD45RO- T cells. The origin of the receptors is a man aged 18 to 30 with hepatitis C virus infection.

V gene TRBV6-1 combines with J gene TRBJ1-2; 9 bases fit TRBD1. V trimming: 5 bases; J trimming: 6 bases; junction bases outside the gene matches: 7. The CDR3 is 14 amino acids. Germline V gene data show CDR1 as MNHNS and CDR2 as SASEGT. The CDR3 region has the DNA TGTGCCAGCAGTCCCGGGACAGGGTCGCATGGCTACACCTTC. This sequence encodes CASSPGTGSHGYTF.

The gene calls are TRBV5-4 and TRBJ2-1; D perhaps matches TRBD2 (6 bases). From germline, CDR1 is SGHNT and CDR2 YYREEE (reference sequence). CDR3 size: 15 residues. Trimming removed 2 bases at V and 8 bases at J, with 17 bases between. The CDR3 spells CASSLPGVPWDEQFF. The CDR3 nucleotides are TGTGCCAGCAGCTTACCGGGAGTCCCATGGGATGAGCAGTTCTTC.

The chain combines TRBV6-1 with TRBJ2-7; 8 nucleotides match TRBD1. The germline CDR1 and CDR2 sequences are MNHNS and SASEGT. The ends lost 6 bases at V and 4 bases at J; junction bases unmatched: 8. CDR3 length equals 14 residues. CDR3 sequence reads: CASRVGQGVYEQYF. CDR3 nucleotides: TGTGCCAGCAGAGTAGGACAGGGAGTTTACGAGCAGTACTTC.

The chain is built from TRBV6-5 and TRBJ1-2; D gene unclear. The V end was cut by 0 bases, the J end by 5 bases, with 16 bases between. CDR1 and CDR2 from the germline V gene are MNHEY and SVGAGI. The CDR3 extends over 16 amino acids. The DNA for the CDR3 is TGTGCCAGCAGTTACTCCGGAGCCCTACTAAATTATGGCTACACCTTC. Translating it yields CASSYSGALLNYGYTF.

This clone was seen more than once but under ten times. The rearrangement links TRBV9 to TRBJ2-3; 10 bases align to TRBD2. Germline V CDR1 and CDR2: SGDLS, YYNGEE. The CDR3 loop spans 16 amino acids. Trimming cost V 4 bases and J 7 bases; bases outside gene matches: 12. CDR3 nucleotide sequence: TGTGCCAGCAGCTTCTCTTCCGGGACTAGCGTTCATACGCAGTATTTT. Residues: CASSFSSGTSVHTQYF.

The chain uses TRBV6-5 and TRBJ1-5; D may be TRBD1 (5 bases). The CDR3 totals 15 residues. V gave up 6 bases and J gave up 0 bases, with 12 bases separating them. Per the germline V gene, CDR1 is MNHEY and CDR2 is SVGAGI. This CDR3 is CASSLGHRSNQPQHF. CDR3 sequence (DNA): TGTGCCAGCAGCCTTGGACACCGTAGCAATCAGCCCCAGCATTTT.

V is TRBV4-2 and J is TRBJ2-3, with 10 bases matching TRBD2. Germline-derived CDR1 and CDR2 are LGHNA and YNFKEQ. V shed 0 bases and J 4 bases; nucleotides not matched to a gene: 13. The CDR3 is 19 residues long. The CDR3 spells CASSQEGTSGMGLADTQYF. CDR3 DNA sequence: TGTGCCAGCAGCCAAGAAGGTACTAGCGGGATGGGGTTAGCAGATACGCAGTATTTT.

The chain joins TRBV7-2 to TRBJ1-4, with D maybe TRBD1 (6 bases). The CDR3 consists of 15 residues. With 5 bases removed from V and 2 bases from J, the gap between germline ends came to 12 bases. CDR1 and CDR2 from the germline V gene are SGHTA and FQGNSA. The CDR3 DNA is TGTGCCAGCAGCCGCCCGCAGGGGACTAATGAAAAACTGTTTTTT. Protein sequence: CASSRPQGTNEKLFF.